This is a list of T cell receptor beta chains from one sample in a study of T-cell memory formation after mild COVID-19. TCRdb ran MiXCR on the 5' RACE reads and lists one entry per CDR3 protein. The table includes about 430,000 distinct CDR3 sequences, around 24% detected once. Sequenced input: PBMCs or a T cell subset sorted from them (not recorded which). These receptors came from an adult woman who had mild COVID-19 (a few samples of this study predate the infection). Cell type and time point are not known. The CDR3 runs from the conserved cysteine through the conserved F or W. D genes are given only for firm matches. Expanded clones are given a class, and other clones once, few, many or no size at all.

j_gene: TRBJ2-2
abundance: NA
v_gene: TRBV24-1
d_gene: NA
CDR3aa: CATSDFPTGELFF
CDR3nt: TGTGCCACCAGTGATTTTCCCACCGGGGAGCTGTTTTTT

j_gene: TRBJ2-1
abundance: NA
v_gene: TRBV6-2/TRBV6-3
d_gene: TRBD2
CDR3aa: CASSPGLGHNAEQFF
CDR3nt: TGTGCCAGCAGTCCTGGACTAGGACACAACGCTGAGCAGTTCTTC

j_gene: TRBJ1-5
abundance: few
v_gene: TRBV4-2
d_gene: TRBD1
CDR3aa: CASSRTGQGDSNQPQHF
CDR3nt: TGTGCCAGCAGCCGAACCGGACAGGGAGATAGCAATCAGCCCCAGCATTTT

j_gene: TRBJ1-3
abundance: NA
v_gene: TRBV9
d_gene: NA
CDR3aa: CASSVGDRLSGNTIYF
CDR3nt: TGTGCCAGCAGCGTAGGAGACAGGCTCTCTGGAAACACCATATATTTT

j_gene: TRBJ2-2
abundance: NA
v_gene: TRBV7-6
d_gene: TRBD2
CDR3aa: CASSLVLAGLGTGELFF
CDR3nt: TGTGCCAGCAGCTTAGTACTAGCGGGACTTGGCACCGGGGAGCTGTTTTTT

j_gene: TRBJ2-1
abundance: NA
v_gene: TRBV7-9
d_gene: TRBD2
CDR3aa: CASSGQREGLFNEQFF
CDR3nt: TGTGCCAGCAGCGGGCAGCGGGAGGGCCTTTTCAATGAGCAGTTCTTC

j_gene: TRBJ1-6
abundance: NA
v_gene: TRBV20-1
d_gene: TRBD1
CDR3aa: CSARTGQDNSPLHF
CDR3nt: TGCAGTGCTAGAACCGGACAGGATAATTCACCCCTCCACTTT

j_gene: TRBJ2-5
abundance: few
v_gene: TRBV6-5
d_gene: NA
CDR3aa: CASSANRVTQYF
CDR3nt: TGTGCCAGCAGTGCAAACAGAGTAACCCAGTACTTC

j_gene: TRBJ2-3
abundance: NA
v_gene: TRBV19
d_gene: TRBD1
CDR3aa: CASSMFGTDTDTQYF
CDR3nt: TGTGCCAGTAGTATGTTTGGGACAGACACAGATACGCAGTATTTT

j_gene: TRBJ1-6
abundance: NA
v_gene: TRBV12-3/TRBV12-4
d_gene: TRBD1
CDR3aa: CASSLVQGVYSPLHF
CDR3nt: TGTGCCAGCAGTTTAGTACAGGGGGTATATTCACCCCTCCACTTT

j_gene: TRBJ1-6
abundance: NA
v_gene: TRBV15
d_gene: NA
CDR3aa: CATRRIDNSPLHF
CDR3nt: TGTGCCACCCGACGAATTGATAATTCACCCCTCCACTTT

j_gene: TRBJ1-1
abundance: NA
v_gene: TRBV12-3/TRBV12-4
d_gene: NA
CDR3aa: CASSSGQPRRAFF
CDR3nt: TGTGCCAGCAGTTCCGGACAGCCTAGGAGGGCTTTCTTT

j_gene: TRBJ2-7
abundance: few
v_gene: TRBV5-1
d_gene: TRBD1
CDR3aa: CASSYWDSTYEQYF
CDR3nt: TGCGCCAGCAGCTACTGGGACAGTACCTACGAGCAGTACTTC

j_gene: TRBJ1-3
abundance: NA
v_gene: TRBV15
d_gene: NA
CDR3aa: CATSRAGPSGNTIYF
CDR3nt: TGTGCCACCAGCAGAGCCGGGCCCTCTGGAAACACCATATATTTT

j_gene: TRBJ2-1
abundance: NA
v_gene: TRBV20-1
d_gene: NA
CDR3aa: CSARVPGSYNEQFF
CDR3nt: TGCAGTGCTAGAGTACCGGGTTCCTACAATGAGCAGTTCTTC

j_gene: TRBJ2-7
abundance: NA
v_gene: TRBV7-9
d_gene: NA
CDR3aa: CASSLDGGGDEQYF
CDR3nt: TGTGCCAGCAGCTTAGATGGAGGAGGTGACGAGCAGTACTTC

j_gene: TRBJ2-3
abundance: NA
v_gene: TRBV4-3
d_gene: TRBD2
CDR3aa: CASSQDRVAGDSDTQYF
CDR3nt: TGCGCCAGCAGCCAAGATCGGGTAGCGGGAGACTCAGATACGCAGTATTTT

j_gene: TRBJ2-1
abundance: NA
v_gene: TRBV20-1
d_gene: TRBD2
CDR3aa: CSASRWTSGVGVSNEQFF
CDR3nt: TGCAGTGCTAGTCGATGGACTAGCGGGGTGGGGGTAAGCAATGAGCAGTTCTTC

j_gene: TRBJ2-5
abundance: NA
v_gene: TRBV7-9
d_gene: NA
CDR3aa: CASSVLAVPGTQYF
CDR3nt: TGTGCCAGCAGCGTACTCGCCGTCCCAGGGACCCAGTACTTC

j_gene: TRBJ1-1
abundance: NA
v_gene: TRBV14
d_gene: TRBD1
CDR3aa: CASSTGGQGVTEAFF
CDR3nt: TGTGCCAGCAGCACCGGTGGACAGGGGGTCACTGAAGCTTTCTTT

j_gene: TRBJ2-7
abundance: NA
v_gene: TRBV20-1
d_gene: NA
CDR3aa: CSARDGSQGYEQYF
CDR3nt: TGCAGTGCTAGAGACGGGAGCCAGGGCTACGAGCAGTACTTC

j_gene: TRBJ2-7
abundance: few
v_gene: TRBV6-5
d_gene: TRBD1
CDR3aa: CASSTGVAYEQYF
CDR3nt: TGTGCCAGCAGTACAGGGGTGGCCTACGAGCAGTACTTC

j_gene: TRBJ2-5
abundance: NA
v_gene: TRBV4-1
d_gene: TRBD1
CDR3aa: CASSHDPGQQETQYF
CDR3nt: TGCGCCAGCAGCCACGACCCGGGACAGCAAGAGACCCAGTACTTC

j_gene: TRBJ2-7
abundance: NA
v_gene: TRBV18
d_gene: NA
CDR3aa: CASSPPQGEQYF
CDR3nt: TGTGCCAGCTCACCACCCCAGGGTGAGCAGTACTTC

j_gene: TRBJ2-3
abundance: once
v_gene: TRBV20-1
d_gene: NA
CDR3aa: CSARKTGSSTDTQYF
CDR3nt: TGCAGTGCTAGAAAGACAGGCTCTAGCACAGATACGCAGTATTTT

j_gene: TRBJ2-3
abundance: few
v_gene: TRBV10-3
d_gene: TRBD2
CDR3aa: CAISAAGLAGSDTQYF
CDR3nt: TGTGCCATCAGTGCCGCGGGACTAGCGGGCTCGGATACGCAGTATTTT

j_gene: TRBJ1-5
abundance: many
v_gene: TRBV6-6
d_gene: TRBD1
CDR3aa: CATGGGRSFEPQHF
CDR3nt: TGTGCCACAGGGGGAGGCAGATCCTTTGAGCCCCAGCATTTT

j_gene: TRBJ2-5
abundance: few
v_gene: TRBV6-5
d_gene: NA
CDR3aa: CASSYYSAQYF
CDR3nt: TGTGCCAGCAGTTACTACAGCGCCCAGTACTTC

j_gene: TRBJ2-5
abundance: few
v_gene: TRBV28
d_gene: TRBD2
CDR3aa: CASHRASGYQETQYF
CDR3nt: TGTGCCAGTCACCGGGCTAGCGGTTATCAAGAGACCCAGTACTTC

j_gene: TRBJ1-2
abundance: NA
v_gene: TRBV27
d_gene: NA
CDR3aa: CASSHGGRDGYTF
CDR3nt: TGTGCCAGCAGTCACGGGGGGCGCGATGGCTACACCTTC

j_gene: TRBJ2-3
abundance: NA
v_gene: TRBV14
d_gene: NA
CDR3aa: CASSQERPTDTQYF
CDR3nt: TGTGCCAGCAGCCAAGAGAGGCCCACAGATACGCAGTATTTT

j_gene: TRBJ1-6
abundance: few
v_gene: TRBV12-3/TRBV12-4
d_gene: NA
CDR3aa: CASSSRGSNSPLHF
CDR3nt: TGTGCCAGCAGTTCCAGGGGTTCTAATTCACCCCTCCACTTT

j_gene: TRBJ2-1
abundance: NA
v_gene: TRBV2
d_gene: NA
CDR3aa: CARTGGPRYNEQFF
CDR3nt: TGTGCCCGCACTGGTGGGCCCCGATACAATGAGCAGTTCTTC

j_gene: TRBJ2-1
abundance: NA
v_gene: TRBV6-2/TRBV6-3
d_gene: NA
CDR3aa: CASSSHGGHEQFF
CDR3nt: TGTGCCAGCAGTTCCCATGGTGGGCATGAGCAGTTCTTC

j_gene: TRBJ2-6
abundance: NA
v_gene: TRBV15
d_gene: NA
CDR3aa: CATSSELGDFSGANVLTF
CDR3nt: TGTGCCACCAGCAGCGAATTAGGGGATTTCTCTGGGGCCAACGTCCTGACTTTC

j_gene: TRBJ1-2
abundance: NA
v_gene: TRBV7-9
d_gene: NA
CDR3aa: CASSLTTNNYGYTF
CDR3nt: TGTGCCAGCAGCTTAACGACCAACAACTATGGCTACACCTTC

j_gene: TRBJ2-1
abundance: NA
v_gene: TRBV9
d_gene: NA
CDR3aa: CASSPDGYNEQFF
CDR3nt: TGTGCCAGCAGCCCTGACGGTTACAATGAGCAGTTCTTC

j_gene: TRBJ2-6
abundance: NA
v_gene: TRBV12-3/TRBV12-4
d_gene: TRBD2
CDR3aa: CASGERDAHNSGANVLTF
CDR3nt: TGTGCCAGCGGGGAGCGGGATGCGCACAACTCTGGGGCCAACGTCCTGACTTTC

j_gene: TRBJ1-5
abundance: few
v_gene: TRBV15
d_gene: NA
CDR3aa: CATSRARSNQPQHF
CDR3nt: TGTGCCACCAGCAGAGCTCGTAGCAATCAGCCCCAGCATTTT

j_gene: TRBJ2-5
abundance: few
v_gene: TRBV19
d_gene: TRBD2
CDR3aa: CASSVRTSGSYETQYF
CDR3nt: TGTGCCAGTAGTGTCCGGACTAGCGGGAGTTATGAGACCCAGTACTTC

j_gene: TRBJ1-1
abundance: NA
v_gene: TRBV29-1
d_gene: NA
CDR3aa: CSVDSTGTEAFF
CDR3nt: TGCAGCGTTGACAGCACAGGGACTGAAGCTTTCTTT